The 7 T cell receptor beta chains below all came from one sample that was sequenced in a study of T cell responses to AZD1222 COVID-19 vaccine. Profiling relied on immunoSEQ multiplex PCR, and the TCRdb table lists in-frame clones only, not all of them. Here the sample spans about 94,000 clones, approximately 91% being singletons. The sequencing used peripheral blood, collected on day 0 of AZD1222 vaccination. Receptors were obtained from an adult in good health.

The V gene is TRBV5-1, the J gene TRBJ1-2; 8 positions agree with TRBD1. V was clipped by 4 bases and J by 4 bases; unmatched bases: 9. Germline V lookup: CDR1 SGHRS, CDR2 YFSETQ. The CDR3 covers 15 residues. The CDR3 sequence is CASSVGQGASYGYTF. Here the CDR3 DNA reads TGCGCCAGCAGCGTTGGACAGGGAGCATCCTATGGCTACACCTTC.

CDR3 loop: CASSLDLEGHEQYF. The DNA for the CDR3 is TGTGCCAGCAGCTTAGATCTGGAGGGGCATGAGCAGTACTTC. The chain employs TRBV11-2 and TRBJ2-7, with D possibly being TRBD2 (6 bases). This CDR3 comprises 14 residues. Germline V gene lookup returns CDR1 SGHAT and CDR2 FQNNGV. V dropped 0 bases and J dropped 7 bases, with 13 bases sitting between them.

The chain employs TRBV11-3 and TRBJ2-2, with 8 bases fitting TRBD2. The CDR3 has 16 amino acids. CDR1 is SGHNT, CDR2 YENEEA, per germline. V lost 4 bases, J lost 2 bases, and 6 bases stayed unmatched. The CDR3 loop is CASSSAGAANTGELFF. DNA of the CDR3: TGTGCCAGCAGCTCAGCGGGGGCCGCTAACACCGGGGAGCTGTTTTTT.

This clone was seen once. J is TRBJ2-3 and V is TRBV14, with 9 bases aligning to TRBD1. Germline CDR1 and CDR2: SGHDN and FVKESK. CDR3 size: 16 residues. V dropped 0 bases and J dropped 0; count of bases not matched to a gene: 1. Written as DNA, the CDR3 is TGTGCCAGCAGCCAAGAGGGACAGGGTAGCACAGATACGCAGTATTTT. Protein sequence: CASSQEGQGSTDTQYF.

The rearrangement uses TRBV6-6 and TRBJ1-3; D unclear. Trimming pared 5 bases from V and 2 bases from J, leaving 10 bases between. The germline V gene has CDR1 MNHNY and CDR2 SVGAGI (reference sequence). The CDR3 contains 14 residues. The CDR3 region has the DNA TGTGCCAGCAGTGCGACCGTGACTGGAAACACCATATATTTT. Its protein is CASSATVTGNTIYF.

This clone came up a few times. This chain links TRBV12-5 with TRBJ2-5, with TRBD1 as a possible D gene (6 bases). The CDR3 runs to 13 residues. The germline V gene encodes CDR1 LGHNT and CDR2 FRNRAP. V lost 2 bases, J lost 6 bases, and 10 bases lay in between. The CDR3 loop reads CASGLSGEQTQYF. The DNA of the CDR3 is TGTGCTAGTGGTTTGTCAGGGGAGCAGACCCAGTACTTC.

In its sample, this clone was seen once. The chain uses TRBV29-1 and TRBJ2-5, with no clear D. The V gene lost 5 bases and the J gene lost 2 bases, with 12 bases spanning the gap. Germline V gene data show CDR1 as SQVTM and CDR2 as ANQGSEA. CDR3 length: 13 residues. The CDR3 coding sequence is TGCAGCGTTAGACCGACGGTACAAGAGACCCAGTACTTC. It encodes CSVRPTVQETQYF. The entire variable domain, with the rest obtained from reference TRBV29-1 and TRBJ2-5, is as follows: SAVISQKPSRDICQRGTSLTIQCQVDSQVTMMFWYRQQPGQSLTLIATANQGSEATYESGFVIDKFPISRPNLTFSTLTVSNMSPEDSSIYLCSVRPTVQETQYFGPGTRLLVL.